The 25 T cell receptor beta chains listed next were all sequenced from one sample in a study of sequential checkpoint blockade in melanoma. Treatment given: randomized to nivolumab then ipilimumab (arm A) or the reverse (arm B). Libraries were prepared by immunoSEQ multiplex PCR; TCRdb keeps only in-frame clonotypes and omits some of them. The data hold 2,500 to 3,500 clones, with approximately 30% observed a single time. The sequences come from tumor tissue (inferred from file names), collected from a patient given nivolumab and ipilimumab in sequence. These receptors were collected from a human donor with melanoma.

This clone occurred a few times. CDR3 nucleotides: TGTGCCAGCAGTCTGACAGGGGACGGGACCCAGTACTTC. Translated, it gives CASSLTGDGTQYF. V gene TRBV6-8 combines with J gene TRBJ2-5; 8 positions agree with TRBD1. CDR3 size: 13 residues. V lost 5 bases to trimming and J lost 7 bases; unmatched junction nucleotides: 6. The germline CDR1 and CDR2 sequences are MNHGY and SAAAGT.

The V gene is TRBV5-1, the J gene TRBJ2-1; D is possibly TRBD2 (7 bases). Germline lookup yields CDR1 SGHRS and CDR2 YFSETQ. Trimming shortened V by 5 bases and J by 4 bases, and 19 bases separated the two germline ends. The length of the CDR3 is 16 residues. This CDR3 reads CASSTGGGTGYNEQFF. DNA of the CDR3: TGCGCCAGCAGTACGGGGGGCGGGACTGGGTACAATGAGCAGTTCTTC.

By sample fraction, this clone is medium-sized (0.01 to 0.1%). J is TRBJ2-5 and V is TRBV6-8, with 12 bases aligning to TRBD1. The ends lost 8 bases at V and 4 bases at J; junction bases unmatched: 5. The CDR3 has 14 residues. Germline values: CDR1 MNHGY, CDR2 SAAAGT. CDR3 residues: CASEGQGARETQYF. CDR3 DNA: TGTGCCAGCGAGGGACAGGGGGCGCGAGAGACCCAGTACTTC.

By frequency in the sample, this clone is hyperexpanded. This chain uses TRBV19 with TRBJ1-1, with unresolved D. The CDR3 contains 14 residues. Trimming pared 5 bases from V and 1 base from J, leaving 11 bases between. CDR1 is LNHDA, CDR2 SQIVND, per germline (reference sequence). For the CDR3, the DNA is TGTGCCAGTAGTCCTACCTTAGAGAACACTGAAGCTTTCTTT. Residues: CASSPTLENTEAFF. The variable domain in full, completed from reference TRBV19 and TRBJ1-1, reads DGGITQSPKYLFRKEGQNVTLSCEQNLNHDAMYWYRQDPGQGLRLIYYSQIVNDFQKGDIAEGYSVSREKKESFPLTVTSAQKNPTAFYLCASSPTLENTEAFFGQGTRLTVV.

The sample holds a few counts of this clone. This chain's CDR3 is CAWSTHRGLWDGYTF. The CDR3 nucleotides read TGTGCCTGGAGTACGCACAGGGGGCTTTGGGATGGCTACACCTTC. The genes are TRBV30 and TRBJ1-2, with 9 bases aligning to TRBD1. Germline V gene sequence: CDR1 GTSNPN, CDR2 SVGIG (reference sequence). This CDR3 is built from 15 residues. V lost 2 bases, J lost 6 bases, and 10 bases stayed unmatched.

In its sample, this clone was seen a few times. V is TRBV2 and J is TRBJ2-1; D assignment may be TRBD1 or TRBD2 (5 bases each). V was cut by 0 bases and J by 3 bases, with 18 bases left in between. The CDR3 contains 18 residues. The V gene's germline CDR1 is SNHLY and CDR2 FYNNEI. The CDR3 here is CASSEALRGERGYNEQFF. DNA for the CDR3: TGTGCCAGCAGTGAAGCGCTTCGAGGGGAAAGAGGCTACAATGAGCAGTTCTTC.

In its sample, this clone was seen a few times. The chain combines TRBV7-5 with TRBJ2-3; the listed D gene, TRBD2, was not tested against the DNA. TRBV7-5 counts as a pseudogene. This CDR3 is 15 amino acids long. The CDR3 bases are TGTGCCAGCAGCTTAGATCCTAGCCGATGGGATACGCAGTATTTT. It codes for CASSLDPSRWDTQYF.

This clone has a handful of counts. V gene TRBV11-3 combines with J gene TRBJ1-5; D gene unclear. V shed 4 bases and J shed 8 bases, with 15 bases lying between them. Germline CDR1 reads SGHNT; CDR2 reads YENEEA. The CDR3 is 14 residues long. CDR3 loop: CASSYSPGVEPQHF. The CDR3 region has the DNA TGTGCCAGCAGCTATAGCCCCGGTGTGGAGCCCCAGCATTTT.

This clone was seen only a few times. This chain joins TRBV6-8 and TRBJ2-5; TRBD1 matches 7 bases. The CDR3 totals 14 residues. J gave up 1 base and V 6 bases, and 5 bases lay outside the gene matches. Germline V CDR1 and CDR2: MNHGY, SAAAGT. CDR3 sequence (DNA): TGTGCCAGCAGACACAGGGGTCCCCAAGAGACCCAGTACTTC. This encodes CASRHRGPQETQYF.

V gene TRBV5-1 combines with J gene TRBJ2-3; 10 positions agree with TRBD2. Losses at the gene ends were 4 bases for V and 3 bases for J; bases not matched to a gene: 5. Germline CDR1 and CDR2: SGHRS and YFSETQ. The CDR3 contains 15 residues. The CDR3: CASSLWTSGTDTQYF. The CDR3 coding sequence is TGCGCCAGCAGCCTCTGGACTAGCGGAACAGATACGCAGTATTTT. The variable domain in full, completed from reference TRBV5-1 and TRBJ2-3, reads KAGVTQTPRYLIKTRGQQVTLSCSPISGHRSVSWYQQTPGQGLQFLFEYFSETQRNKGNFPGRFSGRQFSNSRSEMNVSTLELGDSALYLCASSLWTSGTDTQYFGPGTRLTVL.

The chain couples TRBV9 to TRBJ1-2; 10 bases fit TRBD1. This CDR3 contains 17 residues. V shed 2 bases, J shed 0 bases, and the junction held 7 bases outside the gene matches. Per germline, CDR1 SGDLS and CDR2 YYNGEE. The CDR3 nucleotides are TGTGCCAGCAGCGTCCCCGGGACAGGGGTCCCTAACTATGGCTACACCTTC. This codes for CASSVPGTGVPNYGYTF. The full variable domain, in which reference TRBV9 and TRBJ1-2 provide the parts outside the CDR3, is DSGVTQTPKHLITATGQRVTLRCSPRSGDLSVYWYQQSLDQGLQFLIQYYNGEERAKGNILERFSAQQFPDLHSELNLSSLELGDSALYFCASSVPGTGVPNYGYTFGSGTRLTVV.

The CDR3 coding sequence is TGCAGCGTTGTAGGGACTGCAGGGCGGCCTGGCTACACCTTC. Translating it yields CSVVGTAGRPGYTF. This rearrangement joins TRBV29-1 to TRBJ1-2, with D tentatively TRBD1 (5 bases). V lost 4 bases to trimming and J lost 7 bases, with 19 bases between them. Germline CDR1 reads SQVTM; CDR2 reads ANQGSEA. The CDR3 loop spans 14 amino acids.

The CDR3 spells CASSVAEGGREDEQYF. Here the CDR3 DNA reads TGTGCCAGCAGCGTAGCTGAAGGCGGGAGAGAGGACGAGCAGTACTTC. J is TRBJ2-7 and V is TRBV9; TRBD2 matches 7 bases. Losses at the gene ends were 0 bases for V and 5 bases for J; bases not matched to a gene: 11. CDR3 length equals 16 residues. CDR1 SGDLS and CDR2 YYNGEE come from the germline V gene.

This clone was detected only once. The genes are TRBV10-2 and TRBJ2-2, with TRBD2 matching 7 bases. This CDR3 has 15 amino acids. The trim removed 6 bases at V and 3 bases at J, leaving 7 bases unmatched. Germline V gene lookup returns CDR1 WSHSY and CDR2 SAAADI. CDR3 region: CASSGRLEDTGELFF. DNA for the CDR3: TGCGCCAGCAGCGGGAGGCTCGAAGACACCGGGGAGCTGTTTTTT.

This clone was counted only a few times. V usage is TRBV11-3 and J usage is TRBJ2-7; 7 bases align to TRBD1. The CDR3 is 14 residues long. V lost 2 bases to trimming and J lost 5 bases; unmatched junction nucleotides: 6. Per the germline V gene, CDR1 is SGHNT and CDR2 is YENEEA. The CDR3 coding sequence is TGTGCCAGCAGCTTAAACAGGGGAAACCACGAGCAGTACTTC. Protein sequence: CASSLNRGNHEQYF.

In its sample, this clone is medium-sized (0.01 to 0.1%). J is TRBJ2-5 and V is TRBV6-8, with 9 nucleotides matching TRBD1. V lost 0 bases, J lost 5 bases, and 13 bases stayed unmatched. Germline CDR1 reads MNHGY; CDR2 reads SAAAGT. The CDR3 contains 18 residues. CDR3 DNA: TGTGCCAGCAGTTACTCGGGGACAGGGTCGGGGACCGGGGAGACCCAGTACTTC. Translating it yields CASSYSGTGSGTGETQYF.

This clone was observed a few times. The rearrangement links TRBV6-8 to TRBJ2-5, with 9 bases aligning to TRBD1. The CDR3 sequence is 18 residues long. CDR1 MNHGY and CDR2 SAAAGT come from the germline V gene. V dropped 3 bases and J dropped 5; count of bases not matched to a gene: 16. The DNA for the CDR3 is TGTGCCAGCAGTTATCTCGGAAGACTACAGGGGGCTGACGAGACCCAGTACTTC. Its translation: CASSYLGRLQGADETQYF.

Only a few counts were recorded for this clone. The V call is TRBV6-8, the J call TRBJ2-3; 12 bases line up with TRBD2. Trimming cost V 5 bases and J 3 bases; bases outside gene matches: 6. The V gene's germline CDR1 is MNHGY and CDR2 SAAAGT. CDR3 size: 16 residues. The DNA for the CDR3 is TGTGCCAGCAGTGTAAATCTAGCGGGGGGGACAGATACGCAGTATTTT. Translation: CASSVNLAGGTDTQYF.

The CDR3 nucleotides are TGTGCCAGTAGCCAATCTTCAGTGAACACTGAAGCTTTCTTT. Translated, it gives CASSQSSVNTEAFF. The V gene is TRBV19, the J gene TRBJ1-1; D is uncertain. V shed 6 bases and J shed 0 bases, with 11 bases lying between them. The length of the CDR3 is 14 residues. Germline values: CDR1 LNHDA, CDR2 SQIVND (reference sequence).

This clone was observed a few times. J is TRBJ1-1 and V is TRBV6-8; TRBD1 agrees at 7 bases. CDR3 length equals 14 residues. Germline CDR1 MNHGY, CDR2 SAAAGT. J lost 3 bases, V lost 5 bases, and 6 bases had no gene match. CDR3 nucleotides: TGTGCCAGCAGTCGACAGGGAGGGGACACTGAAGCTTTCTTT. Protein product: CASSRQGGDTEAFF.

The chain uses TRBV6-8 and TRBJ1-2, with D unclear. Germline assignment: CDR1 MNHGY and CDR2 SAAAGT. This CDR3 is 13 amino acids long. The V and J ends lost 5 bases and 4 bases respectively, with 11 bases between them. Written as DNA, the CDR3 is TGTGCCAGCAGTAACCTTGGACGCTATGGCTACACCTTC. This codes for CASSNLGRYGYTF.

J is TRBJ2-7 and V is TRBV28; 9 bases agree with TRBD1. CDR1 is MDHEN and CDR2 is SYDVKM in the germline V gene. V lost 6 bases to trimming and J lost 3 bases; unmatched junction nucleotides: 0. CDR3 length: 12 amino acids. CDR3 nucleotides: TGTGCCAGCAGGACAGGGGGCTACGAGCAGTACTTC. Translated, it gives CASRTGGYEQYF. The entire variable domain, with the rest obtained from reference TRBV28 and TRBJ2-7, is as follows: DVKVTQSSRYLVKRTGEKVFLECVQDMDHENMFWYRQDPGLGLRLIYFSYDVKMKEKGDIPEGYSVSREKKERFSLILESASTNQTSMYLCASRTGGYEQYFGPGTRLTVT.

The CDR3 DNA follows: TGCAGCGTTGAGACGGGTTTAAATTCTGAAGCTTTCTTT. Encoded protein: CSVETGLNSEAFF. J is TRBJ1-1 and V is TRBV29-1; no reliable D call. This CDR3 is built from 13 residues. From germline, CDR1 is SQVTM and CDR2 ANQGSEA. The germline V and J ends were trimmed by 3 bases and 6 bases, with 14 bases remaining between them.

The chain carries TRBV11-3 and TRBJ1-2; 10 bases agree with TRBD1. The CDR3 spans 15 residues. Germline CDR1 and CDR2: SGHNT and YENEEA. V dropped 5 bases and J dropped 5; count of bases not matched to a gene: 8. The CDR3 loop reads CASSAGQGKLYGYTF. Here the CDR3 DNA reads TGTGCCAGCAGCGCGGGACAGGGGAAGTTATATGGCTACACCTTC.

The CDR3: CASSKDRGRIYF. The DNA for the CDR3 is TGTGCCAGCAGTAAAGACAGGGGCAGGATATATTTT. This rearrangement joins TRBV25-1 to TRBJ1-3; 8 bases line up with TRBD1. J was trimmed by 13 bases and V by 5 bases; bases with no gene match: 7. In germline, CDR1 is MGHDK, CDR2 SYGVNS. The length of the CDR3 is 12 residues. Full variable domain (missing parts from reference TRBV25-1 and TRBJ1-3): EADIYQTPRYLVIGTGKKITLECSQTMGHDKMYWYQQDPGMELHLIHYSYGVNSTEKGDLSSESTVSRIRTEHFPLTLESARPSHTSQYLCASSKDRGRIYFGEGSWLTVV.